The present entry profiles one T cell receptor (beta chain) with its context. Its antigen is still unknown. These data are taken from a study of cytomegalovirus exposure and HLA in healthy donors. Findings of the study overall: Later genetic work tied a missense DCLRE1C variant to beta-chain V and J trimming. Around 18,000 TCR beta sequences were associated with HLA alleles at 0.05 false discovery rate in a later analysis. Relative to equally common others, HLA-associated TCR beta chains showed greater clonal expansion in a later analysis.

The PCR employed 60 Vbeta primers together with 13 Jbeta primers. Authors' methods: In a later analysis, around 10 million of approximately 86 million unique beta chains occurred in at least two donors. TCRdb's copy holds only in-frame clones and misses some; the assay was immunoSEQ multiplex PCR. V and J calls and clone size are those listed in that table; D and trimming were worked out from the DNA. The sample includes 150,000 to 200,000 clones, 65% to 80% of them seen just once. The junction had 4 bases not matched to a gene; V was cut back by 2 bases and J by 8 bases. The germline CDR1 and CDR2 sequences are SGHRS and YFSETQ. This CDR3 spans 15 amino acids.

This sequence originates from a woman in her forties or fifties in good health and CMV-seropositive. The sequenced sample consisted of PBMCs. The gene calls are TRBV5-1 and TRBJ1-6; TRBD1 matches 10 bases. Here the CDR3 reads CASSFMGTGDSPLHF. The CDR3 DNA follows: TGCGCCAGCAGCTTCATGGGGACAGGGGATTCACCCCTCCACTTT.